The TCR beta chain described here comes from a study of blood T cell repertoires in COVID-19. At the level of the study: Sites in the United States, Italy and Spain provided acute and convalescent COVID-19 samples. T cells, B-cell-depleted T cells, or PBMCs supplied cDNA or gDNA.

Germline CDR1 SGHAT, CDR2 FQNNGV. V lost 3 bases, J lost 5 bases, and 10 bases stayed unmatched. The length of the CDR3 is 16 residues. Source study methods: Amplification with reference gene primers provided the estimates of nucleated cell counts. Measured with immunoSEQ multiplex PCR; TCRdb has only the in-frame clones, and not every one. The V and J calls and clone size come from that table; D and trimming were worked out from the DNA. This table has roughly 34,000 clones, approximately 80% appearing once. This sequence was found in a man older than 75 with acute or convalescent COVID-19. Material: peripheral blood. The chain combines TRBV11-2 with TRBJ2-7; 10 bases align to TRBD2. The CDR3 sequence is CASSLVLAGDGDEQYF. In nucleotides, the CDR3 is TGTGCCAGCAGCTTGGTTCTAGCGGGAGATGGGGACGAGCAGTACTTC.